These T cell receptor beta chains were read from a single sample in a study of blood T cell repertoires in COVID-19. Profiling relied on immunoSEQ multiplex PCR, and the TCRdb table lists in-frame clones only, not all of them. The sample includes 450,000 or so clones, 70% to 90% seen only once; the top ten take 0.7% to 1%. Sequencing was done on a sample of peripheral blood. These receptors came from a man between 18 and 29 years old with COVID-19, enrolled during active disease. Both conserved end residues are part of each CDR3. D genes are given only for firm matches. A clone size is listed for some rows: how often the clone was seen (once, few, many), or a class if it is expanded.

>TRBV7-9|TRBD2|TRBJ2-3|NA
TGTGCCAGCAGCTCAGAGACTAGCGCATCGGATACGCAGTATTTT
CASSSETSASDTQYF
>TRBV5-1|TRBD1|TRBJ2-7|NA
TGCGCCAGCAGCACAGGGGACTCCTACGAGCAGTACTTC
CASSTGDSYEQYF
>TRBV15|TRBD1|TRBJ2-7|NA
TGTGCCACCAGCAGAGGGGACAGCTACGAGCAGTACTTC
CATSRGDSYEQYF
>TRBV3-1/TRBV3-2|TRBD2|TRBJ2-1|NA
TGTGCCAGCAGCACCTTAACGGGGGGGCGGGGCAATGAGCAGTTCTTC
CASSTLTGGRGNEQFF
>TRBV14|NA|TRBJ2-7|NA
TGTGCCAGCAGCCCATCGCGAACCTACGAGCAGTACTTC
CASSPSRTYEQYF
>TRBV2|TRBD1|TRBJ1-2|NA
TGTGCCAGCAGCCCACAGGGGGCGAGCTACACCTTC
CASSPQGASYTF
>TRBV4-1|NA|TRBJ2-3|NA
TGCGCCAGCAGCCAGGCGCGAGACATGGCGCTTGATACGCAGTATTTT
CASSQARDMALDTQYF
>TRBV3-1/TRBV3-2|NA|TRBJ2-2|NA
TGTGCCAGCAGCCAAGGCGTAGATCGGACCGGGGAGCTGTTTTTT
CASSQGVDRTGELFF
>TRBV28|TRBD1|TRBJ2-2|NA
TGTGCCAGCAGAACCCGGGACAGCTTCACCGGGGAGCTGTTTTTT
CASRTRDSFTGELFF
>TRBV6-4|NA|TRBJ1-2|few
TGTGCCAACCACAGGGTTGCAAATGGCTACACCTTC
CANHRVANGYTF
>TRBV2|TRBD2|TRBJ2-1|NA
TGTGCCAGCAGTCCCACGGGGGGGACAACCTACAATGAGCAGTTCTTC
CASSPTGGTTYNEQFF